This entry lists 16 T cell receptor beta chains sequenced from one sample in a study of blood T cell repertoires in COVID-19. Sequencing was performed with immunoSEQ multiplex PCR; in TCRdb, only in-frame clones are kept and a portion is missing. Here the sample spans 150,000 to 200,000 clones, approximately 85% being singletons. Sequenced sample: peripheral blood. All receptors derive from a human donor with active or convalescent COVID-19. The donor label of this sample is uncertain.

The sample holds a few counts of this clone. The chain combines TRBV4-2 with TRBJ2-3, with a possible D match to TRBD1 (5 bases). In germline, CDR1 is LGHNA, CDR2 YNFKEQ. This CDR3 is built from 16 residues. V was clipped by 4 bases and J by 7 bases, with 21 bases between them. This chain's CDR3 is CASSRNYPLGQNTQYF. The CDR3 bases are TGTGCCAGCAGCCGCAACTACCCCCTGGGGCAAAATACGCAGTATTTT.

This clone was seen only a few times. V is TRBV18 and J is TRBJ2-7, with D unclear. Per germline, CDR1 KGHSH and CDR2 LQKENI. The CDR3 consists of 13 residues. Trimming took 2 bases from V and 3 from J, leaving 8 bases between them. The CDR3 loop is CASSPVQNYEQYF. The DNA of the CDR3 is TGTGCCAGCTCACCAGTACAGAACTACGAGCAGTACTTC.

This sequence joins TRBV5-5 and TRBJ1-1; possible D gene TRBD1, 6 bases. The germline gives CDR1 SGHKS, CDR2 YYEKEE (reference sequence). This CDR3 region has 15 residues. V was pared by 4 bases and J by 4 bases, with 17 bases between. The CDR3 sequence: CASSPQGGASTEAFF. The CDR3 DNA reads as TGTGCCAGCAGCCCACAAGGGGGGGCGAGCACTGAAGCTTTCTTT.

J is TRBJ1-4 and V is TRBV4-3; D is possibly TRBD1 (5 bases). The V and J ends lost 3 bases and 8 bases respectively, with 7 bases between them. Germline CDR1 reads LGHNA; CDR2 reads YSLEER. The CDR3 totals 12 residues. The CDR3 region has the DNA TGCGCCAGCAGCCAGGGGGGGGAAAAACTGTTTTTT. The encoded protein is CASSQGGEKLFF.

V and J are TRBV3-1 (or the pseudogene TRBV3-2) and TRBJ1-1; a weak D match, TRBD1 (5 bases). The CDR3 has 15 amino acids. V lost 0 bases, J lost 4 bases, and 12 bases lay in between. Germline-derived CDR1 and CDR2 are LGHDT and YNNKEL (reference sequence). The CDR3 loop is CASSQDGGGFTEAFF. The CDR3 DNA reads TGTGCCAGCAGCCAAGATGGGGGAGGATTCACTGAAGCTTTCTTT.

The gene calls are TRBV2 and TRBJ1-2; a possible D gene is TRBD1 (6 bases). The CDR3 runs 12 residues. Per germline, CDR1 SNHLY and CDR2 FYNNEI. Trimming removed 7 bases from V and 8 bases from J, with 14 bases in between. The CDR3 sequence is CASTRGRGGYTF. CDR3 sequence (DNA): TGTGCCAGCACGCGGGGGCGGGGAGGCTACACCTTC.

This clone was counted ten times or more. The sample has other DNA sequences that encode this CDR3 too. The V gene is TRBV29-1, the J gene TRBJ1-1; 12 bases map to TRBD1. The germline V gene has CDR1 SQVTM and CDR2 ANQGSEA. CDR3 length equals 13 residues. With V trimmed by 7 bases and J by 1 base, 1 base remained unmatched. CDR3 sequence reads: CSGGQGANTEAFF. The CDR3 nucleotides are TGCAGCGGGGGACAGGGGGCGAACACTGAAGCTTTCTTT.

In DNA, the CDR3 is TGTGCCAGCTCACCAGACAGGGGTAATTCACCCCTCCACTTT. Amino acids: CASSPDRGNSPLHF. J is TRBJ1-6 and V is TRBV18; TRBD1 matches 8 bases. This CDR3 region has 14 residues. J was trimmed by 6 bases and V by 2 bases; bases with no gene match: 0. Germline-derived CDR1 and CDR2 are KGHSH and LQKENI.

The chain joins TRBV29-1 to TRBJ1-4; TRBD1 aligns across 9 bases. The CDR3 contains 16 residues. CDR1 SQVTM and CDR2 ANQGSEA come from the germline V gene. Unmatched junction bases numbered 14, after V lost 6 bases and J lost 6 bases. Here the CDR3 reads CSVLGTGFIGDEKLFF. The CDR3 nucleotides are TGCAGCGTGCTGGGGACAGGGTTCATTGGGGATGAAAAACTGTTTTTT.

The rearrangement links TRBV5-4 to TRBJ2-3, with a possible D match to TRBD1 (6 bases). The CDR3 spans 13 residues. Trimming shortened V by 3 bases and J by 5 bases, and 10 bases separated the two germline ends. The germline V gene has CDR1 SGHNT and CDR2 YYREEE (reference sequence). In nucleotides, the CDR3 is TGTGCCAGCAGCTCCAGGGGACAAGATACGCAGTATTTT. Translating it yields CASSSRGQDTQYF. The complete variable domain, with remaining parts taken from reference TRBV5-4 and TRBJ2-3, reads ETGVTQSPTHLIKTRGQQVTLRCSSQSGHNTVSWYQQALGQGPQFIFQYYREEENGRGNFPPRFSGLQFPNYSSELNVNALELDDSALYLCASSSRGQDTQYFGPGTRLTVL.

The chain is built from TRBV10-2 and TRBJ1-1; TRBD1 is a possible D gene (5 bases). The CDR3 covers 13 residues. Per the germline V gene, CDR1 is WSHSY and CDR2 is SAAADI. V lost 4 bases and J lost 4, with 10 bases in between. CDR3 sequence: CASSAQGGTEAFF. The DNA for the CDR3 is TGCGCCAGCAGTGCCCAGGGCGGCACTGAAGCTTTCTTT.

This clone appeared a single time. The V and J genes are TRBV11-3 and TRBJ2-1, with 9 bases lining up with TRBD2. CDR1 SGHNT and CDR2 YENEEA come from the germline V gene. Germline trimming cut 4 bases from V and 6 bases from J; bases unmatched to any gene: 13. The CDR3 length is 17 residues. The CDR3 DNA reads TGTGCCAGCAGCTCCCGGAGTATGCGGGGGGGCTCCAATGAGCAGTTCTTC. It encodes CASSSRSMRGGSNEQFF.

The V gene is TRBV7-9, the J gene TRBJ1-5; TRBD1 is a possible D gene (5 bases). Trimming stripped 2 bases from V and 0 bases from J, with 17 bases between. This CDR3 is built from 18 residues. CDR1 is SEHNR and CDR2 is FQNEAQ in the germline V gene (reference sequence). DNA for the CDR3: TGTGCCAGCAGCTTATGGGGGGGAAGAAGGGGTAGCAATCAGCCCCAGCATTTT. This translates into CASSLWGGRRGSNQPQHF.

The V and J genes are TRBV2 and TRBJ2-2; TRBD2 aligns across 12 bases. The CDR3 has 15 residues. Trimming removed 9 bases from V and 1 base from J; junction bases left unmatched: 3. Germline-derived CDR1 and CDR2 are SNHLY and FYNNEI. CDR3 region: CARGTSGLNTGELFF. The CDR3 DNA sequence: TGTGCCAGGGGGACTAGCGGGTTGAACACCGGGGAGCTGTTTTTT.

In its sample, this clone was seen many times. The chain joins TRBV5-6 to TRBJ2-2; D gene unclear. The germline CDR1 and CDR2 sequences are SGHDT and YYEEEE. Trimming stripped 3 bases from V and 2 bases from J, with 5 bases between. The CDR3 consists of 13 residues. CDR3 loop: CASSSLNTGELFF. DNA for the CDR3: TGTGCCAGCAGCTCCTTAAACACCGGGGAGCTGTTTTTT.

Only one count was recorded for this clone. This chain uses TRBV5-5 with TRBJ1-2; 10 bases are shared with TRBD1. The germline V gene has CDR1 SGHKS and CDR2 YYEKEE (reference sequence). V lost 0 bases to trimming and J lost 7 bases; unmatched junction nucleotides: 3. The CDR3 runs to 14 residues. This CDR3 is CASSLEGQGIGYTF. CDR3 DNA: TGTGCCAGCAGCTTGGAGGGACAGGGGATTGGCTACACCTTC.